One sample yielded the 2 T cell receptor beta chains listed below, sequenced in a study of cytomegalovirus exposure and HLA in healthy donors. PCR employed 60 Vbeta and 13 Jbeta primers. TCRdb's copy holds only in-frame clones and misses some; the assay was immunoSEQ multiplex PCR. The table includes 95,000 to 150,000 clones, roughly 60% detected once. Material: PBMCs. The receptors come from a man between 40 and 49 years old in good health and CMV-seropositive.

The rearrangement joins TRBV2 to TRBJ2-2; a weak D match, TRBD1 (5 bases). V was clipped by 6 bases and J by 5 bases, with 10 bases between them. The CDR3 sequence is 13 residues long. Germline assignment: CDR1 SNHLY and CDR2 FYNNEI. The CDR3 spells CASRQAVTGELFF. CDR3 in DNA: TGTGCCAGCAGACAGGCCGTAACCGGGGAGCTGTTTTTT.

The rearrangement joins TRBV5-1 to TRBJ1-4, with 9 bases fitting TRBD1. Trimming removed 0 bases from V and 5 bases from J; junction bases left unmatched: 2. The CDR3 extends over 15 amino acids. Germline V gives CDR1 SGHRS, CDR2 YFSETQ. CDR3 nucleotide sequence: TGCGCCAGCAGCTTGGATGGGACAGGGAATGAAAAACTGTTTTTT. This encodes CASSLDGTGNEKLFF.